The rows below give T cell receptor beta chains drawn from one sample of a study of molecular identifiers for immune sequencing clone quantification. TCRdb recomputed calls from the PCR reads with MiXCR, one row per CDR3 protein. The repertoire holds about 510,000 distinct CDR3 sequences, with about 22% as singletons. The source material was naive CD8+ T cells from blood, with Jurkat cell RNA spiked in. The receptor set was obtained from a human donor in good health. Some libraries in this study had Jurkat cell RNA spiked in. CDR3s include the opening cysteine and the closing phenylalanine or tryptophan. A D gene is named only where the DNA matches it firmly. Part of the rows lack a size; the others show once, few, many or a class for expanded clones.

size,J,V,D,DNA,CDR3
NA,TRBJ2-1,TRBV20-1,NA,TGCAGTGCTACGGCCAGCGCAAACTCCTACAATGAGCAGTTCTTC,CSATASANSYNEQFF
many,TRBJ2-3,TRBV29-1,NA,TGCAGCGTTGAAGCCGGTACCGCTTGGGGGGGCGTTGATACGCAGTATTTT,CSVEAGTAWGGVDTQYF
few,TRBJ2-7,TRBV12-3/TRBV12-4,TRBD2,TGTGCCAGCAGCTCCCCCTTGTCTGCGGGGGATGCCTACGAGCAGTACTTC,CASSSPLSAGDAYEQYF
few,TRBJ2-4,TRBV4-3,NA,TGCGCCAGCAGCCAAGGTCCCCTGGCGAACATTCAGTACTTC,CASSQGPLANIQYF
few,TRBJ1-1,TRBV2,NA,TGTGCCAGCAGTGAAACATTCATCTCGGACACTGAAGCTTTCTTT,CASSETFISDTEAFF
many,TRBJ1-1,TRBV30,NA,TGTGCCTGGAGCTTCAGTACTGAAGCTTTCTTT,CAWSFSTEAFF
NA,TRBJ2-7,TRBV27,TRBD2,TGTGCCAGCAGTAGCGGGACTAGCCGCTACGAGCAGTACTTC,CASSSGTSRYEQYF
many,TRBJ2-1,TRBV15,NA,TGTGCCACCAGCAGAGGGGCAGGAGTCGATGAGCAGTTCTTC,CATSRGAGVDEQFF
few,TRBJ2-2,TRBV5-8,NA,TGTGCCAGCAGCGGCGCCGACCCGGGATCCCTCATCCGCTTCGCTACCGGGGAGCTGTTTTTT,CASSGADPGSLIRFATGELFF
many,TRBJ2-3,TRBV7-9,NA,TGTGCCAGCAGCAGCACAATGACAGGTGATGACACAGATACGCAGTATTTT,CASSSTMTGDDTDTQYF
NA,TRBJ2-3,TRBV5-4,TRBD1,TGTGCCAGCAACTATCCGGGACAGACTTTAGATACGCAGTATTTT,CASNYPGQTLDTQYF
NA,TRBJ2-4,TRBV20-1,TRBD2,TGCAGTGCTAGAGAACCACTAGCGGGTGATATAGCCAAAAACATTCAGTACTTC,CSAREPLAGDIAKNIQYF
many,TRBJ2-7,TRBV4-3,NA,TGCGCCAGCAGCCAGAGCGTGGGTTACGAGCAGTACTTC,CASSQSVGYEQYF
few,TRBJ2-3,TRBV6-2/TRBV6-3,TRBD1,TGTGCCAGCAGTTACGAAGTTGGCCAGGGGGCCGACACAGATACGCAGTATTTT,CASSYEVGQGADTDTQYF
once,TRBJ1-6,TRBV6-6,TRBD1,TGTGCCAGCACCCTGACAGGGGGCTCCTATAATTCACCCCTCCACTTT,CASTLTGGSYNSPLHF
few,TRBJ2-5,TRBV18,NA,TGTGCCAGCTCACGCCCACTCGGGGCGAAAGAGACCCAGTACTTC,CASSRPLGAKETQYF
NA,TRBJ2-7,TRBV19,TRBD1,TGTGCCAGTAGTCCCAGACAGGGGGCCGAGCAGTACTTC,CASSPRQGAEQYF
few,TRBJ2-1,TRBV19,TRBD1,TGTGCCAGTATCTCGTCGGGTGGGACAGGAGCGAATGAGCAGTTCTTC,CASISSGGTGANEQFF
many,TRBJ2-5,TRBV29-1,NA,TGCAGCGTTGAGTACAGAGGAGAGACCCAGTACTTC,CSVEYRGETQYF
once,TRBJ2-1,TRBV11-2,TRBD2,TGTGCCAGCAGGGGGGGGGAACAGTCGGCAGCCTACAATGAGCAGTTCTTC,CASRGGEQSAAYNEQFF
many,TRBJ2-3,TRBV19,NA,TGTGCCACGTGGGGGGTGGTCACAGATACGCAGTATTTT,CATWGVVTDTQYF
few,TRBJ1-2,TRBV15,TRBD1,TGTGCCACCAGCAGAGATCGCGGACAGGGCAGCTATGGCTACACCTTC,CATSRDRGQGSYGYTF
NA,TRBJ2-5,TRBV13,TRBD2,TGTGCCAGCAGCCTCCTCAAGCGGGGGGGCGGAAGTGAGACCCAGTACTTC,CASSLLKRGGGSETQYF
few,TRBJ2-4,TRBV4-1,NA,TGCGCCAGCAGCCAAGAAAGGACGGTACTAGCCAAAAACATTCAGTACTTC,CASSQERTVLAKNIQYF
few,TRBJ1-5,TRBV4-1,NA,TGCGCCAGCAGCCATACCACCAATCAGCCCCAGCATTTT,CASSHTTNQPQHF
few,TRBJ2-3,TRBV12-3/TRBV12-4,TRBD1,TGTGCCAGCAGTGAAAGGACAGGGGGGGCAGATACGCAGTATTTT,CASSERTGGADTQYF
few,TRBJ2-7,TRBV18,TRBD1,TGTGCCAGCTCACCCCGTGGGACAGGACACTACGAGCAGTACTTC,CASSPRGTGHYEQYF
NA,TRBJ2-5,TRBV28,NA,TGTGCCAGCAGTTTTTTTCGGGGAAGGGAGACCCAGTACTTC,CASSFFRGRETQYF
many,TRBJ2-7,TRBV20-1,NA,TGCAGTGCTAGAGATCGGGCAGGGGTCCCCCTCTACGAGCAGTACTTC,CSARDRAGVPLYEQYF
few,TRBJ2-3,TRBV7-9,NA,TGTGCCAGCAGCCTTACAGAAAGTGACCCTTACACCCCCCAGTATTTT,CASSLTESDPYTPQYF
NA,TRBJ2-7,TRBV2,NA,TGTGCCAGCAGTGCGAGCCGGGCCCTCGAGCAGTACTTC,CASSASRALEQYF